The clone carrying this T cell receptor beta chain was observed at least ten times. Antigen specificity is unknown. These data belong to a study of shared clonotypes between healthy human individuals. Study observations and caveats: Despite large depth, rarefaction showed incomplete sorted-subset sequencing. Clonotypes not shared had lower generation probabilities than those common to all four donors.

Assay: immunoSEQ multiplex PCR; the TCRdb copy retains only in-frame clones and omits some. Here the sample spans approximately 100,000 clones, roughly two thirds being singletons. Losses at the gene ends were 2 bases for V and 3 bases for J; bases not matched to a gene: 4. Germline V gene sequence: CDR1 SGHAT, CDR2 FQNNGV. CDR3 length equals 14 residues. The clonotype was recovered from a man aged 30 to 39 in good health. The rearrangement links TRBV11-2 to TRBJ2-7; 7 nucleotides match TRBD2. Sequenced input: memory CD8+ T cells sorted from blood. Stated subset: CD45RO+ cells pooled with CCR7-negative TemRA cells. CDR3 sequence reads: CASSLTAGDYEQYF. For the CDR3, the DNA is TGTGCCAGCAGCTTAACCGCGGGGGACTACGAGCAGTACTTC. Using reference TRBV11-2 and TRBJ2-7 for the parts outside the CDR3, the full variable domain is EAGVAQSPRYKIIEKRQSVAFWCNPISGHATLYWYQQILGQGPKLLIQFQNNGVVDDSQLPKDRFSAERLKGVDSTLKIQPAKLEDSAVYLCASSLTAGDYEQYFGPGTRLTVT.